This passage covers 7 T cell receptor beta chains from one sample sequenced in a study of patients and donors after allogeneic stem cell transplantation. One entry per CDR3 protein, called by TCRdb with MiXCR from the RT-PCR reads. The data contain some 40,000 distinct CDR3 sequences, roughly 30% of them singletons. Sequencing input: blood, either unsorted or a sorted T cell fraction (not recorded which). The receptors come from a human donor who was either an allogeneic HSCT recipient or a stem cell or donor lymphocyte infusion donor (not recorded which). It is not recorded whose cells these are; they may come from a transplant donor.

This chain uses TRBV20-1 with TRBJ2-7, with 7 bases that match TRBD2. The CDR3 length is 13 residues. V gave up 4 bases and J gave up 6 bases; unmatched junction bases: 9. Germline values: CDR1 DFQATT, CDR2 SNEGSKA (reference sequence). CDR3 in DNA: TGCAGTGCTAAAAACGGACTAGTTAGCGAGCAGTACTTC. Amino acids: CSAKNGLVSEQYF.

V usage is TRBV4-2 and J usage is TRBJ1-2; possibly TRBD1 for D (5 bases). Trimming pared 0 bases from V and 8 bases from J, leaving 10 bases between. The CDR3 consists of 13 residues. CDR1 and CDR2 (germline): LGHNA, YNFKEQ. CDR3 in amino acids: CASSQEGPRGYTF. DNA for the CDR3: TGTGCCAGCAGCCAAGAGGGACCAAGGGGCTACACCTTC.

The chain uses TRBV7-3 and TRBJ2-1; TRBD1 agrees at 7 bases. The trim removed 5 bases at V and 6 bases at J, leaving 13 bases unmatched. The CDR3 loop spans 16 amino acids. The germline CDR1 and CDR2 sequences are SGHTA and FQGTGA. The CDR3 is CASSLYTGTALNEQFF. In nucleotides, the CDR3 is TGTGCCAGCAGCCTATACACCGGGACAGCCCTCAATGAGCAGTTCTTC.

The CDR3 loop reads CAISTGTASGELFF. The CDR3 DNA is TGTGCCATCAGTACCGGGACCGCCAGCGGGGAGCTGTTTTTT. V is TRBV10-3 and J is TRBJ2-2, with D tentatively TRBD1 or TRBD2 (5 bases each). CDR1 is ENHRY, CDR2 SYGVKD, per germline. V lost 5 bases and J lost 7, with 14 bases in between. The CDR3 extends over 14 amino acids.

This chain connects TRBV4-2 to TRBJ2-3, with no clear D. V dropped 5 bases and J dropped 2 bases, with 14 bases sitting between them. The CDR3 runs to 15 residues. Germline V gene data show CDR1 as LGHNA and CDR2 as YNFKEQ. The CDR3, as DNA: TGTGCCAGCAGCACAACTTTGTACTTCACAGATACGCAGTATTTT. It codes for CASSTTLYFTDTQYF.

The chain recombines TRBV10-3 with TRBJ2-3; D gene ambiguous. CDR1 ENHRY and CDR2 SYGVKD come from the germline V gene. Trimming removed 3 bases at V and 4 bases at J, with 11 bases between. The CDR3 spans 14 residues. This CDR3 reads CAISDATWADTQYF. As DNA, the CDR3 is TGTGCCATCAGTGATGCAACTTGGGCAGATACGCAGTATTTT.

This chain links TRBV9 with TRBJ2-1; the match to TRBD2 covers 13 bases. This CDR3 comprises 16 residues. The junction had 4 bases not matched to a gene; V was cut back by 3 bases and J by 4 bases. Germline V gene lookup returns CDR1 SGDLS and CDR2 YYNGEE. The CDR3: CASSAPGLAGYNEQFF. As DNA, the CDR3 is TGTGCCAGCAGCGCTCCGGGACTAGCGGGATACAATGAGCAGTTCTTC. Combining the CDR3 with reference TRBV9 and TRBJ2-1 gives the whole variable domain DSGVTQTPKHLITATGQRVTLRCSPRSGDLSVYWYQQSLDQGLQFLIQYYNGEERAKGNILERFSAQQFPDLHSELNLSSLELGDSALYFCASSAPGLAGYNEQFFGPGTRLTVL.